These T cell receptor beta chains were read from a single sample in a study of blood T cell repertoires in COVID-19. Data came from immunoSEQ multiplex PCR; TCRdb stores just in-frame clones and leaves some out. The table shows about 50,000 clones, with approximately 85% occurring only once. The sequenced sample was peripheral blood. The receptors stem from a man aged 60 to 75 with acute or convalescent COVID-19. Both conserved end residues are part of each CDR3. A D gene is named only where the DNA matches it firmly. Size tells how often a clone was seen (once, few, many) or the class of an expanded clone, and some rows leave it out.

v_gene	j_gene	d_gene	abundance	CDR3aa	CDR3nt
TRBV19	TRBJ2-2	TRBD1	.	CASRGGQGVRNGELFF	TGTGCCAGTAGGGGTGGACAGGGGGTTCGGAACGGGGAGCTGTTTTTT
TRBV28	TRBJ2-7	TRBD2	.	CASRLAGGEQYF	TGTGCCAGTCGACTAGCGGGAGGCGAGCAGTACTTC
TRBV2	TRBJ1-6	.	.	CASAPEQGGNSPLHF	TGTGCCAGCGCTCCGGAACAGGGTGGTAATTCACCCCTCCACTTT
TRBV5-5	TRBJ2-7	TRBD2	.	CASSLALAEAYEQYF	TGTGCCAGCAGCTTGGCACTAGCGGAGGCCTACGAGCAGTACTTC
TRBV9	TRBJ2-7	.	.	CASSVELGAADEQYF	TGTGCCAGCAGCGTAGAATTGGGGGCGGCCGACGAGCAGTACTTC
TRBV7-9	TRBJ1-1	TRBD1	few	CASSLGQGHTEAFF	TGTGCCAGCAGCCTGGGACAGGGGCACACTGAAGCTTTCTTT
TRBV7-3	TRBJ2-3	.	.	CASSLRMRDTQYF	TGTGCCAGCAGCCTGAGGATGAGGGATACGCAGTATTTT
TRBV28	TRBJ1-3	.	.	CASNGAYSGNTIYF	TGTGCCAGCAACGGAGCTTACTCTGGAAACACCATATATTTT
TRBV5-1	TRBJ1-6	TRBD1	.	CASSLTGTGDSPLHF	TGCGCCAGCAGTCTTACCGGGACAGGGGATTCACCCCTCCACTTT
TRBV19	TRBJ2-5	.	.	CASSIDRPDRGEETQYF	TGTGCCAGTAGTATAGATCGCCCGGACAGAGGGGAAGAGACCCAGTACTTC
TRBV6-5	TRBJ1-4	TRBD1	.	CASGRDSEKLFF	TGTGCCAGCGGCCGGGACAGTGAAAAACTGTTTTTT
TRBV27	TRBJ2-7	TRBD2	.	CASRITRASGSYEQYF	TGTGCCAGCAGGATTACCCGGGCTAGCGGGAGTTACGAGCAGTACTTC
TRBV11-3	TRBJ2-3	.	few	CASSPDGRASTDTQYF	TGTGCCAGCAGCCCAGATGGGCGCGCTAGCACAGATACGCAGTATTTT
TRBV3-1/TRBV3-2	TRBJ2-7	.	.	CASSQDSRGQYF	TGTGCCAGCAGCCAAGACTCCCGCGGGCAGTACTTC
TRBV10-2	TRBJ2-1	.	.	CASSVPHHSSYNEQFF	TGCGCCAGCAGTGTACCTCACCACAGCTCCTACAATGAGCAGTTCTTC
TRBV19	TRBJ2-5	TRBD2	.	CASTRLAGGPETQYF	TGTGCCAGTACCCGACTAGCGGGAGGGCCGGAGACCCAGTACTTC